The rows below give T cell receptor beta chains drawn from one sample of a study of T cell changes during pregnancy in multiple sclerosis. Sequencing used immunoSEQ multiplex PCR; TCRdb keeps in-frame clones, though not all of them. This table has roughly 38,000 clones, about nine tenths appearing once. The specimen comprised CD4+ T cells from peripheral blood mononuclear cells, sampled after pregnancy. These receptors all come from a female donor in good health, enrolled as a control in a pregnancy study. CDR3s include the opening cysteine and the closing phenylalanine or tryptophan. The D gene is left open where the match is weak. Size is stated for part of the rows, as once, few or many counts, or as a class when the clone is expanded.

v_call,cdr3_length,j_call,d_call,clone_size,cdr3_nt,cdr3_aa
TRBV28,14,TRBJ1-3,TRBD1,-,TGTGCCAGCAGTTTCCAGGGGGCGAGAAACACCATATATTTT,CASSFQGARNTIYF
TRBV4-2,16,TRBJ2-2,-,-,TGTGCCAGCAGCCAAGACTCCGGGAGACGGACCGGGGAGCTGTTTTTT,CASSQDSGRRTGELFF
TRBV14,14,TRBJ2-1,TRBD2,-,TGTGCCAGCAGCCTTCTTACCCGGACTAGCGAACAGTTCTTC,CASSLLTRTSEQFF
TRBV6-5,15,TRBJ2-1,TRBD2,-,TGTGCCAGCAGCCTACTAGCGGGGACCTCCAATGAGCAGTTCTTC,CASSLLAGTSNEQFF
TRBV19,15,TRBJ2-3,TRBD2,-,TGTGCCAGTAGTATAGGGGCAGGGAGGGTGGATACGCAGTATTTT,CASSIGAGRVDTQYF
TRBV19,15,TRBJ2-2,-,-,TGTGCCAGTAGTGCGGGCAACACCAACACCGGGGAGCTGTTTTTT,CASSAGNTNTGELFF
TRBV5-1,15,TRBJ2-3,-,-,TGCGCCAGCAGCTTGGCCCCCGGGAGCACAGATACGCAGTATTTT,CASSLAPGSTDTQYF
TRBV7-2,13,TRBJ1-6,-,few,TGTGCCAGCACCCTCTCGTTAAATTCACCCCTCCACTTT,CASTLSLNSPLHF
TRBV11-2,14,TRBJ1-5,-,-,TGTGCCAGCAGCTTACTGCAGGGATATCAGCCCCAGCATTTT,CASSLLQGYQPQHF
TRBV6-1,12,TRBJ2-7,-,-,TGTGCCAGCAGTGAACTAAGTTTTGAGCAGTACTTC,CASSELSFEQYF
TRBV29-1,13,TRBJ1-4,-,-,TGCAGCGTGAGGGGGAGACTCTATGAAAAACTGTTTTTT,CSVRGRLYEKLFF
TRBV13,14,TRBJ2-3,-,-,TGTGCCAGCAGCTTAGGTCTGTTTTTGGATACGCAGTATTTT,CASSLGLFLDTQYF
TRBV6-5,14,TRBJ2-2,-,-,TGTGCCAGCACGAGGTCCCTTAAACCCGGGGAGCTGTTTTTT,CASTRSLKPGELFF
TRBV7-8,14,TRBJ2-7,-,-,TGTGCCAGCAGCCTTCGAGAAGCCTCCTACGAGCAGTACTTC,CASSLREASYEQYF
TRBV7-2,17,TRBJ2-2,-,-,TGTGCCAGCAGCTTATGGGGTGGAGCGGGGAACACCGGGGAGCTGTTTTTT,CASSLWGGAGNTGELFF
TRBV28,16,TRBJ2-7,TRBD2,-,TGTGCCAGCAGTACCCTTTTGGGGACTAGCTCCTACGAGCAGTACTTC,CASSTLLGTSSYEQYF
TRBV28,14,TRBJ1-2,TRBD1,-,TGTGCCAGCAGTCCAGGGACAGGGAACTATGGCTACACCTTC,CASSPGTGNYGYTF
TRBV5-1,19,TRBJ2-7,TRBD2,-,TGCGCCAGCAGCTTGGGCCCTGGGACTAGCGGGGGGCTAGTCTACGAGCAGTACTTC,CASSLGPGTSGGLVYEQYF
TRBV5-1,15,TRBJ2-1,TRBD2,-,TGCGCCAGCAGCAATCTAGCGGTCTCCTACAATGAGCAGTTCTTC,CASSNLAVSYNEQFF
TRBV5-1,17,TRBJ2-1,TRBD2,once,TGCGCCAGCAGCTTGCTATTAGCGGGGGGAGTCTACAATGAGCAGTTCTTC,CASSLLLAGGVYNEQFF
TRBV29-1,13,TRBJ2-3,-,-,TGCAGCGTCCAAGGGGATGTCACAGATACGCAGTATTTT,CSVQGDVTDTQYF
TRBV29-1,12,TRBJ2-7,-,once,TGCAGCGTCGCCCCGCAGGGCTACGAGCAGTACTTC,CSVAPQGYEQYF
TRBV7-2,14,TRBJ2-7,TRBD1,-,TGTGCCAGCAGCTTATTGGGACAGGGGTACGAGCAGTACTTC,CASSLLGQGYEQYF
TRBV28,16,TRBJ2-1,TRBD1,-,TGTGCCAGCAGTTTAGGGAGGGGACAGGGTTTGTATGAGCAGTTCTTC,CASSLGRGQGLYEQFF
TRBV7-7,16,TRBJ2-3,TRBD2,-,TGTGCTAGCAGCCGACTAGCGGGACGTGGCACAGATACGCAGTATTTT,CASSRLAGRGTDTQYF
TRBV4-1,17,TRBJ2-1,TRBD2,-,TGCGCCAGCAGCCAAGATAGGCTCGGGACTAGAGGCAATGAGCAGTTCTTC,CASSQDRLGTRGNEQFF
TRBV6-1,15,TRBJ2-1,TRBD1,-,TGTGCCAGCAGTGAGGGGACAGGGCTATACAATGAGCAGTTCTTC,CASSEGTGLYNEQFF
TRBV7-2,15,TRBJ2-5,TRBD1,once,TGTGCCAGCAGCCGGGACAGGGGGCGGGAGGAGACCCAGTACTTC,CASSRDRGREETQYF
TRBV7-9,15,TRBJ1-1,TRBD1,-,TGTGCCAGCAGCTTAAACAGGGGGCTGAACACTGAAGCTTTCTTT,CASSLNRGLNTEAFF
TRBV4-1,14,TRBJ1-2,-,once,TGCGCCAGCAGCCGGGGAGGAGGTATCTACGGCTACACCTTC,CASSRGGGIYGYTF
TRBV7-8,14,TRBJ1-6,-,-,TGTGCCAGCGGTTGGGGACTTCCAGGCTCACCCCTCCACTTT,CASGWGLPGSPLHF
TRBV5-3,12,TRBJ1-1,-,-,TGTGCCAGAAGCCTCCCAGTTGTCCAGGCTTTCTTT,CARSLPVVQAFF
TRBV13,13,TRBJ2-7,TRBD2,-,TGTGCCAGCCTAGCGGGGGTCTCCTACGAGCAGTACTTC,CASLAGVSYEQYF
TRBV9,20,TRBJ2-1,TRBD2,-,TGTGCCAGCAGCCCGGGAGGACTAGCGGAATTCCTTCGCTCCTACAATGAGCAGTTCTTC,CASSPGGLAEFLRSYNEQFF
TRBV18,14,TRBJ1-1,TRBD1,few,TGTGCCAGCACCTCCCAACAGGGGGTAGCTGAAGCTTTCTTT,CASTSQQGVAEAFF
TRBV6-4,14,TRBJ2-3,TRBD2,once,TGTGCCAGCAGCCCGGGACTAGCCACAGATACGCAGTATTTT,CASSPGLATDTQYF
TRBV5-1,13,TRBJ2-3,-,-,TGCGCCAGCAGCTGGGGAGGCACAGATACGCAGTATTTT,CASSWGGTDTQYF
TRBV21-1,15,TRBJ1-4,-,-,TGTGCCAGCAGCAACTACAGGGGGCGGGTTGAAAAACTGTTTTTT,CASSNYRGRVEKLFF
TRBV29-1,12,TRBJ1-1,TRBD1,-,TGCAGCGTACCGGGACAGGGGACTGAAGCTTTCTTT,CSVPGQGTEAFF
TRBV5-8,16,TRBJ2-5,TRBD1,-,TGTGCCAGCAGCTTGGGGGGGACAGGGGTCCAAGAGACCCAGTACTTC,CASSLGGTGVQETQYF
TRBV6-1,14,TRBJ1-4,TRBD1,-,TGTGCCAGCAGTTTGGACAGGGACAATGAAAAACTGTTTTTT,CASSLDRDNEKLFF
TRBV6-5,13,TRBJ2-7,TRBD2,-,TGTGCCACCTCGGGGGGGGTTCGATACGAGCAGTACTTC,CATSGGVRYEQYF
TRBV7-2,17,TRBJ2-5,TRBD1,-,TGTGCCAGCAGCTCGAACACCAGGACAGGTCCAGGGGAGACCCAGTACTTC,CASSSNTRTGPGETQYF
TRBV5-8,15,TRBJ1-3,-,-,TGTGCCAGCAGCCATAGTGTCCACTCTGGAAACACCATATATTTT,CASSHSVHSGNTIYF
TRBV19,17,TRBJ2-7,TRBD2,-,TGTGCCAGTAGCGGGACTAGCGGGGGGGCCCACTCCTACGAGCAGTACTTC,CASSGTSGGAHSYEQYF
TRBV4-2,17,TRBJ1-3,-,-,TGTGCCAGCAGCCAAGAACGAGGGGGTCTCTCTGGAAACACCATATATTTT,CASSQERGGLSGNTIYF
TRBV5-6,14,TRBJ2-1,-,-,TGTGCCAGCAGCCTTAGGGGTGACTTCAATGAGCAGTTCTTC,CASSLRGDFNEQFF